This T cell receptor beta chain was identified during a study of identical twins. Per the germline V gene, CDR1 is SGHAT and CDR2 is FQNNGV. The V gene end was trimmed by 4 bases and the J gene end by 9 bases; junction bases not matched to a gene: 3. CDR3 size: 13 residues. TCRdb fed the 5' RACE reads into MiXCR, producing one record per CDR3 protein. The sample holds about 240,000 distinct CDR3 sequences; approximately 10% are singletons and the top ten take approximately 9.1%. This TCR came from a man aged 45 to 65 in good health. The sample was memory T cells sorted from blood. This sequence joins TRBV11-2 and TRBJ1-6; 7 bases align to TRBD1. The CDR3 DNA reads TGTGCCAGCAGCTACACAGGGGTTTCACCCCTCCACTTT. Translation gives CASSYTGVSPLHF.